This T cell receptor beta chain originates from a study of spatial heterogeneity in lung cancer. Time point indicated: sample taken at primary tumor resection. Whole RNA, isolated from tumor, nontumor lung or frozen PBMC, was sequenced without prior sorting. Germline-derived CDR1 and CDR2 are PRHDT and FYEKMQ (reference sequence). Trimming removed 3 bases from V and 3 bases from J, with 8 bases in between. The CDR3 consists of 13 residues. A single record per CDR3 protein comes from TCRdb applying MiXCR to the 5' RACE reads. The sample holds 77,000 or so distinct CDR3 sequences; approximately 20% are singletons and the top ten take about 6.8%.

This sequence joins TRBV13 and TRBJ1-2; tentative D call: TRBD1 (5 bases). The source is a male donor with early-stage non-small cell lung cancer. The starting material was PBMCs, obtained at surgery. CDR3 sequence (DNA): TGTGCCAGCAGCTTGTCGGGGGACTATGGCTACACCTTC. Residues: CASSLSGDYGYTF.